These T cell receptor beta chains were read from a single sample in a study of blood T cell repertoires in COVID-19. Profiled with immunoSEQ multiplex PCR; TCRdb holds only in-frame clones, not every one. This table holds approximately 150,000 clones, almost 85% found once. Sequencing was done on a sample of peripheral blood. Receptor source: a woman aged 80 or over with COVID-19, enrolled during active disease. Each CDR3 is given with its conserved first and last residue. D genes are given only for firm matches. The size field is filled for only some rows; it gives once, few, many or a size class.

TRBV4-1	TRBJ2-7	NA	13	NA	CASSQVGGREQYF	TGCGCCAGCAGCCAAGTCGGGGGTCGCGAGCAGTACTTC
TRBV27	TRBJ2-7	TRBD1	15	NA	CASSLEQGTSYEQYF	TGTGCCAGCAGTTTAGAACAGGGGACGTCCTACGAGCAGTACTTC
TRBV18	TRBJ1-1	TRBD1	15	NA	CASSPTGTGFTEAFF	TGTGCCAGCTCACCGACCGGGACAGGGTTCACTGAAGCTTTCTTT
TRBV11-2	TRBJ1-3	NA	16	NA	CASSARVPVAGNTIYF	TGTGCCAGCAGCGCCAGGGTGCCGGTCGCGGGGAACACCATATATTTT
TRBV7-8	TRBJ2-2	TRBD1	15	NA	CASSKTGGYVGELFF	TGTGCCAGCAGCAAGACAGGGGGGTACGTCGGGGAGCTGTTTTTT
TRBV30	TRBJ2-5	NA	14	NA	CAWSTGRRQETQYF	TGTGCCTGGAGTACTGGCAGGAGGCAAGAGACCCAGTACTTC
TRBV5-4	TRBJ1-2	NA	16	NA	CASSLWGGDINYGYTF	TGTGCCAGCAGCTTGTGGGGGGGGGACATTAACTATGGCTACACCTTC
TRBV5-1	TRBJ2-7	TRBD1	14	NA	CASCTSGQEREQYF	TGCGCCAGCTGCACCTCGGGACAGGAGCGCGAGCAGTACTTC
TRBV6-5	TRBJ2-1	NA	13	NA	CASSSRHYNEQFF	TGTGCCAGCAGTTCCAGACACTACAATGAGCAGTTCTTC
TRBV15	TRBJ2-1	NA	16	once	CATSEQGHGLYNEQFF	TGTGCCACCAGCGAACAGGGTCACGGTCTCTACAATGAGCAGTTCTTC
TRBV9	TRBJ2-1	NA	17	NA	CASSETGDTSSYNEQFF	TGTGCCAGCAGCGAAACCGGGGACACAAGCTCCTACAATGAGCAGTTCTTC
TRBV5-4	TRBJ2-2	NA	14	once	CASSVSGNTGELFF	TGTGCCAGCAGCGTATCAGGGAACACCGGGGAGCTGTTTTTT
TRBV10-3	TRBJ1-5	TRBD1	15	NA	CAISERGQLNQPQHF	TGTGCCATCAGTGAGCGGGGACAGTTGAATCAGCCCCAGCATTTT
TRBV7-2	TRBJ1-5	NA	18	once	CASSLAQAEQGLWQPQHF	TGTGCCAGCAGCTTAGCCCAAGCTGAACAGGGCTTGTGGCAGCCCCAGCATTTT
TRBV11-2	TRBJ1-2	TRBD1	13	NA	CATRDRPSRGYTF	TGTGCCACCCGGGACAGACCCTCTAGGGGCTACACCTTC
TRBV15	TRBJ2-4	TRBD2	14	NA	CATSAKDGGNIQYF	TGTGCCACCAGCGCGAAGGACGGGGGGAACATTCAGTACTTC
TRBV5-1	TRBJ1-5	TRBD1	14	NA	CASSMGQGNQPQHF	TGCGCCAGCAGCATGGGACAGGGCAATCAGCCCCAGCATTTT
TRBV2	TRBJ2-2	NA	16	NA	CASTPVRGQPTRELFF	TGTGCCAGCACCCCAGTAAGAGGACAGCCAACCCGGGAGCTGTTTTTT
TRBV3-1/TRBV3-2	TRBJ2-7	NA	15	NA	CASSQAPQNSYEQYF	TGTGCCAGCAGCCAAGCACCACAGAACTCCTACGAGCAGTACTTC
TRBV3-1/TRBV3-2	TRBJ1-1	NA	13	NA	CASSLWAGTEAFF	TGTGCCAGCAGCCTTTGGGCGGGCACTGAAGCTTTCTTT
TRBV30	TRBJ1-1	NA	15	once	CAWSAPGHWYPEAFF	TGTGCCTGGAGTGCCCCGGGACATTGGTATCCTGAAGCTTTCTTT
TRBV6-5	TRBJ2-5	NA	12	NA	CASRGDGGSQYF	TGTGCCAGCAGGGGGGACGGAGGGTCCCAGTACTTC
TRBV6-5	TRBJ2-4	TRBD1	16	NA	CASSYAGQGGKNIQYF	TGTGCCAGCAGTTACGCCGGACAGGGGGGCAAAAACATTCAGTACTTC
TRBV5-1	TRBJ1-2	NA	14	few	CASSPLQGIYGYTF	TGCGCCAGCAGCCCGTTACAGGGTATCTATGGCTACACCTTC
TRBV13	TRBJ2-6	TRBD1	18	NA	CASSTRDRGRQGANVLTF	TGTGCCAGCAGCACACGGGACAGGGGACGCCAAGGGGCCAACGTCCTGACTTTC
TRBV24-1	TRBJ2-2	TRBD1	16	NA	CATSDLGQGNTGELFF	TGTGCCACCAGTGATTTGGGACAGGGGAACACCGGGGAGCTGTTTTTT
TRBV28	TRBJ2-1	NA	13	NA	CASAWGRYNEQFF	TGTGCCAGCGCTTGGGGCCGATACAATGAGCAGTTCTTC
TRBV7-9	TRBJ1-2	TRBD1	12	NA	CASIGQGYGYTF	TGTGCCAGCATCGGACAGGGCTATGGCTACACCTTC
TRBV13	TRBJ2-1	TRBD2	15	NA	CASSLERDFYNEQFF	TGTGCCAGCAGCTTAGAGCGGGACTTCTACAATGAGCAGTTCTTC
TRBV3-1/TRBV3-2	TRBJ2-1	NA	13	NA	CASGLQGVNEQFF	TGTGCCAGCGGATTACAGGGTGTCAATGAGCAGTTCTTC
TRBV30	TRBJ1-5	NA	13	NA	CAWSSQAGEPQHF	TGTGCCTGGAGTTCTCAGGCAGGTGAGCCCCAGCATTTT
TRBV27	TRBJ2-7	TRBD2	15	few	CASSLYGEGPYEQYF	TGTGCCAGCAGTTTATATGGGGAGGGCCCCTACGAGCAGTACTTC
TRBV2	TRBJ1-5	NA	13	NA	CASSPHPNQPQHF	TGTGCCAGCAGCCCACATCCCAATCAGCCCCAGCATTTT
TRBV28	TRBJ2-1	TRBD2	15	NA	CASSTSGSFGDEQFF	TGTGCCAGCAGCACTAGCGGGAGTTTTGGCGATGAGCAGTTCTTC
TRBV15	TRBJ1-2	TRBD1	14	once	CATSSGTGGYGYTF	TGTGCCACCAGCTCCGGGACAGGGGGATATGGCTACACCTTC
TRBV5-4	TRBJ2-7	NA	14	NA	CASSLGGTSYEQYF	TGTGCCAGCAGCTTGGGCGGGACCTCCTACGAGCAGTACTTC
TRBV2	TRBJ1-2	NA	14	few	CASSTGSQWYGYTF	TGTGCCAGCAGCACAGGGTCTCAGTGGTATGGCTACACCTTC
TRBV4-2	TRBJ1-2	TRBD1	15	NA	CASSQGGTARYGYTF	TGTGCCAGCAGCCAAGGCGGGACAGCCAGGTATGGCTACACCTTC
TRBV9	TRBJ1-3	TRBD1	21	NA	CASSVAPHHPVQGGTGNTIYF	TGTGCCAGCAGCGTAGCCCCTCACCACCCCGTACAGGGGGGAACTGGAAACACCATATATTTT
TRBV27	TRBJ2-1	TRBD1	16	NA	CASSSRTGTGPNEQFF	TGTGCCAGCAGTTCAAGGACAGGGACAGGCCCCAATGAGCAGTTCTTC
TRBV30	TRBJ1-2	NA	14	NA	CAWNEGRAVDGYTF	TGTGCCTGGAATGAGGGTCGAGCGGTGGATGGCTACACCTTC
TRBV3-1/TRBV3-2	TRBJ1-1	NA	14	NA	CASSPTHKNTEAFF	TGTGCCAGCAGCCCCACACACAAGAACACTGAAGCTTTCTTT
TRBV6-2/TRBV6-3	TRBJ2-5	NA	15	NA	CASSYGAGRGETQYF	TGTGCCAGCAGTTACGGGGCAGGGCGAGGAGAGACCCAGTACTTC
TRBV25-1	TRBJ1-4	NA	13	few	CASTHGGNEKLFF	TGTGCCAGCACCCACGGTGGTAATGAAAAACTGTTTTTT
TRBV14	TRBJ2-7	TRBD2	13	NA	CASRIAGAYEQYF	TGTGCCAGCAGAATAGCGGGAGCCTACGAGCAGTACTTC
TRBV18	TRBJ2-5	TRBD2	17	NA	CASSPPWGGIHQETQYF	TGTGCCAGCTCACCACCTTGGGGGGGTATTCACCAAGAGACCCAGTACTTC
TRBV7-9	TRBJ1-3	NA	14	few	CASSLQNPGDTIYF	TGTGCCAGCAGCTTACAGAACCCGGGGGACACCATATATTTT
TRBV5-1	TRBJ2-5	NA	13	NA	CASSFTEWETQYF	TGCGCCAGCAGCTTCACTGAATGGGAGACCCAGTACTTC
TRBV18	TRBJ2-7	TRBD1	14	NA	CASSPGTGAYEQYF	TGTGCCAGCTCACCGGGGACAGGGGCCTACGAGCAGTACTTC
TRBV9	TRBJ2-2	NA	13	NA	CASSVATSGELFF	TGTGCCAGCAGCGTAGCTACTTCGGGGGAGCTGTTTTTT
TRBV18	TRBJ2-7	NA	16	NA	CASSPSPVGGSYEQYF	TGTGCCAGCTCACCCTCCCCAGTCGGCGGATCCTACGAGCAGTACTTC
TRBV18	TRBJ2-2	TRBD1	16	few	CASSFRDRTFSGELFF	TGTGCCAGCTCATTCCGGGACAGGACCTTCAGCGGGGAGCTGTTTTTT
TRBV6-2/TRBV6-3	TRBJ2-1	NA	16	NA	CASSSSRVRSYNEQFF	TGTGCCAGCAGTTCCTCCAGGGTCAGGTCCTACAATGAGCAGTTCTTC
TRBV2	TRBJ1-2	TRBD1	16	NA	CASSEFGQGTNYGYTF	TGTGCCAGCAGTGAATTTGGACAGGGGACTAACTATGGCTACACCTTC
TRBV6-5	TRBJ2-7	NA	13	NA	CASRQGPTYEQYF	TGTGCCAGCAGACAGGGCCCTACCTACGAGCAGTACTTC
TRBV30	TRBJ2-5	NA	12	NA	CAWKVTAETQYF	TGTGCCTGGAAAGTCACAGCAGAGACCCAGTACTTC
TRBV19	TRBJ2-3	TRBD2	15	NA	CASSWSAGRPDTQYF	TGTGCCAGTAGTTGGTCAGCGGGGAGGCCAGATACGCAGTATTTT